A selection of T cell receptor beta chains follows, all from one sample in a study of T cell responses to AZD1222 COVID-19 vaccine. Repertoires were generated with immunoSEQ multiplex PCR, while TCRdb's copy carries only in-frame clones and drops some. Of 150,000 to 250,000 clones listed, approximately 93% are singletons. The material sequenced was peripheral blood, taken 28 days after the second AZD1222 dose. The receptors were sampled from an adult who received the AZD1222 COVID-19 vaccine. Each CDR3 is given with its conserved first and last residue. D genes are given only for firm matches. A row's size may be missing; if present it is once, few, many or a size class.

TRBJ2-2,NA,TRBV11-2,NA,CASSPGSTGELFF,TGTGCCAGCAGCCCGGGCTCCACCGGGGAGCTGTTTTTT
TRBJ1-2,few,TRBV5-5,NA,CASDPDGTNYGYTF,TGTGCCAGCGACCCGGACGGCACTAACTATGGCTACACCTTC
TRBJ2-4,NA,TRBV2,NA,CASSSLAKNIQYF,TGTGCCAGCTCGTCTCTCGCCAAAAACATTCAGTACTTC
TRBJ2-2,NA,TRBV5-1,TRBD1,CASSLQGAAGELFF,TGCGCCAGCAGCTTGCAGGGGGCGGCCGGGGAGCTGTTTTTT
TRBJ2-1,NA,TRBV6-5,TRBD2,CASSRLAGTYNEQFF,TGTGCCAGCAGTAGACTAGCGGGGACTTACAATGAGCAGTTCTTC
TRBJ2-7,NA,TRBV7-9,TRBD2,CASSLHGGGRSYEQYF,TGTGCCAGCAGCCTCCACGGGGGAGGGCGTTCATACGAGCAGTACTTC
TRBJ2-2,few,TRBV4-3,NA,CASSQEGYQGFTGELFF,TGCGCCAGCAGCCAAGAGGGGTATCAGGGCTTTACCGGGGAGCTGTTTTTT
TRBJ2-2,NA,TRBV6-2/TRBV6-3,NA,CASSYVGGGTGELFF,TGTGCCAGCAGTTACGTCGGAGGGGGAACCGGGGAGCTGTTTTTT
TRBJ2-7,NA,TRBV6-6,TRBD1,CASSPGTESSYEQYF,TGTGCCAGCAGTCCCGGGACAGAGAGCTCCTACGAGCAGTACTTC
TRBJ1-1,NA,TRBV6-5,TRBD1,CASSRTGGEAAFF,TGTGCCAGCAGCCGCACAGGGGGGGAGGCAGCTTTCTTT
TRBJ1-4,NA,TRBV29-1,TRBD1,CSVDTGSQGGEKLFF,TGCAGCGTTGATACAGGATCTCAAGGGGGCGAAAAACTGTTTTTT
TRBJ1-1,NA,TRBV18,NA,CASSPASIRDAEAFF,TGTGCCAGCTCACCCGCCAGTATCAGGGACGCTGAAGCTTTCTTT
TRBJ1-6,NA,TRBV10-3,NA,CATRGRVGYSPLHF,TGTGCCACCCGGGGGAGGGTTGGATATTCACCCCTCCACTTT
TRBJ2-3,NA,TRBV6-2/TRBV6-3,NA,CASSPDADTQYF,TGTGCCAGCAGCCCCGATGCAGATACGCAGTATTTT
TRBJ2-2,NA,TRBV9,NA,CASSVGGRLMNTGELFF,TGTGCCAGCAGCGTAGGCGGTCGTCTAATGAACACCGGGGAGCTGTTTTTT
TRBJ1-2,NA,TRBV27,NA,CASSFLTGISGGYTF,TGTGCCAGCAGTTTTTTAACCGGGATCAGCGGTGGCTACACCTTC
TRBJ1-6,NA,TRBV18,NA,CASSPGLSYNSPLHF,TGTGCCAGCTCACCGGGACTCTCCTATAATTCACCCCTCCACTTT
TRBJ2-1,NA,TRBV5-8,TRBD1,CASSLAHQGAHYNEQFF,TGTGCCAGCAGCTTGGCCCACCAGGGGGCCCACTACAATGAGCAGTTCTTC
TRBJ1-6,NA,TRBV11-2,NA,CASSLGGSYNSPLHF,TGTGCCAGCAGCTTAGGAGGCAGCTATAATTCACCCCTCCACTTT
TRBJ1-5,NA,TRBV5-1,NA,CASSLGESNQPQHF,TGCGCCAGCAGCTTGGGCGAGAGCAATCAGCCCCAGCATTTT
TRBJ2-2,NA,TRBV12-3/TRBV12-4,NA,CASRNDVSGELFF,TGTGCCAGCAGAAACGATGTGTCCGGGGAGCTGTTTTTT
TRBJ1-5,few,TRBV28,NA,CASSLRGANQPQHF,TGTGCCAGCAGTTTGAGGGGGGCCAATCAGCCCCAGCATTTT
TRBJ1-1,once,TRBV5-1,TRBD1,CASSPTGQMNTEAFF,TGCGCCAGCAGCCCTACGGGACAGATGAACACTGAAGCTTTCTTT
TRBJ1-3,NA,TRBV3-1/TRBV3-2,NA,CASSQERGSGNTIYF,TGTGCCAGCAGCCAAGAAAGGGGATCTGGAAACACCATATATTTT
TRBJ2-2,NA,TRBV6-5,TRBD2,CASTRGIAGELFF,TGTGCCAGCACGCGGGGGATTGCCGGGGAGCTGTTTTTT
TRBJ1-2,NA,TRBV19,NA,CASSADANYGYTF,TGTGCCAGTAGCGCGGACGCGAACTATGGCTACACCTTC
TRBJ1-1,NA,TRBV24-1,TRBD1,CATRQGNTEAFF,TGTGCCACAAGACAGGGGAACACTGAAGCTTTCTTT
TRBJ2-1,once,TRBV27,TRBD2,CASSFVRGQSNPDLPSGGGNEQFF,TGTGCCAGCAGTTTCGTCCGGGGGCAAAGCAACCCCGACTTACCTAGCGGGGGGGGCAATGAGCAGTTCTTC
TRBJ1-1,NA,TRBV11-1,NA,CASSLVGGTEAFF,TGTGCCAGCAGCTTAGTCGGTGGGACTGAAGCTTTCTTT
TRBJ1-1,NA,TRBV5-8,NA,CASGRWAEAFF,TGTGCCAGCGGGAGGTGGGCTGAAGCTTTCTTT
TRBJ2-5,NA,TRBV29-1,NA,CSVRSQGVGETQYF,TGCAGCGTGCGTTCACAGGGTGTAGGGGAGACCCAGTACTTC
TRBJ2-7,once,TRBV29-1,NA,CSVDWGYEQYF,TGCAGCGTTGATTGGGGTTACGAGCAGTACTTC
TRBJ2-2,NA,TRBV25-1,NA,CASSLGAGTGELFF,TGTGCCAGCAGTCTTGGGGCGGGAACCGGGGAGCTGTTTTTT
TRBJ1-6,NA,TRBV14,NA,CASSQTRESQNSPLHF,TGTGCCAGCAGCCAAACCAGGGAATCCCAGAATTCACCCCTCCACTTT
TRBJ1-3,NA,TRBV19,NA,CASSPQGISGNTIYF,TGTGCCAGTAGTCCTCAGGGGATCTCTGGAAACACCATATATTTT
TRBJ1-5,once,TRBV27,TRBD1,CATSRDRVGNQPQHF,TGTGCCACCTCTAGGGACAGGGTGGGAAATCAGCCCCAGCATTTT
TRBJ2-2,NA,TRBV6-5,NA,CASLKGGTGPGELFF,TGTGCCAGCTTAAAGGGGGGGACCGGACCCGGGGAGCTGTTTTTT
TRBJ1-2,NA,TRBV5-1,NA,CASREQREGGYTF,TGCGCCAGCAGGGAACAGCGGGAGGGTGGCTACACCTTC
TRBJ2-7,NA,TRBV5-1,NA,CASGGTPDYEQYF,TGCGCCAGCGGGGGGACACCCGACTACGAGCAGTACTTC
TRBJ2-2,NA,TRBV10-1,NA,CASSDNPGELFF,TGCGCCAGCAGTGATAATCCCGGGGAGCTGTTTTTT
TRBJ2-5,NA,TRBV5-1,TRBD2,CASSTSGVQETQYF,TGCGCCAGCAGTACTAGCGGGGTACAAGAGACCCAGTACTTC
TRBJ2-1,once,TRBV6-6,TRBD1,CATDSGTGNNEQFF,TGTGCCACAGATTCCGGGACAGGGAACAATGAGCAGTTCTTC
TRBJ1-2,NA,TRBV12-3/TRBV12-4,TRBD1,CASSPTGIGGYTF,TGTGCCAGCAGCCCGACAGGGATAGGCGGCTACACCTTC
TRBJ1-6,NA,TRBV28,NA,CATSPPGLRNSPLHF,TGTGCCACCTCTCCCCCCGGGTTGAGAAATTCACCCCTCCACTTT
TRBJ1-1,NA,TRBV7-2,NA,CASREGGSAEAFF,TGTGCCAGCAGGGAAGGGGGGAGCGCTGAAGCTTTCTTT
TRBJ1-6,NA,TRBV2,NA,CASSPSVGSSYNSPLHF,TGTGCCAGCAGTCCCAGTGTAGGGAGCTCCTATAATTCACCCCTCCACTTT
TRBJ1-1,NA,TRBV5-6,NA,CASSPLGTGNTEAFF,TGTGCCAGCAGCCCCCTCGGGACGGGGAACACTGAAGCTTTCTTT
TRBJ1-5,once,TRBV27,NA,CASSSLGSGTQPQHF,TGTGCCAGCAGCTCGTTGGGGAGTGGAACTCAGCCCCAGCATTTT
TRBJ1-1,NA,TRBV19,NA,CASSPTRVGTEAFF,TGTGCCAGTAGTCCGACGAGGGTAGGGACTGAAGCTTTCTTT